The rows below give T cell receptor beta chains drawn from one sample of a study of T-cell memory formation after mild COVID-19. TCRdb ran MiXCR on the 5' RACE reads and lists one entry per CDR3 protein. Of 450,000 to 700,000 distinct CDR3 sequences listed, roughly 18% were seen once; the top ten hold around 13%. The sequenced sample consisted of PBMCs or a T cell subset sorted from them (not recorded which). The source of these receptors is an adult woman who had mild COVID-19 (a few samples of this study predate the infection). Cell type and time point are not known. Both conserved end residues are part of each CDR3. The order of the fields is clone size, D gene, J gene, V gene, CDR3 DNA, CDR3 protein. A D gene is named only where the DNA matches it firmly. Clone size is shown for a subset of rows, as once, few, many or a class of expanded clone.

once	TRBD1	TRBJ2-7	TRBV12-3/TRBV12-4	TGTGCCAGCAGTTCGGGACAGTACTACTACGAGCAGTACTTC	CASSSGQYYYEQYF
few	-	TRBJ2-3	TRBV7-8	TGTGCCAGCAGCTCAGCTACAGGGTCGGTGAGGACAGATACGCAGTATTTT	CASSSATGSVRTDTQYF
many	-	TRBJ1-1	TRBV6-6	TGTGCCAGCAGTACTGGGGGGTGGAACACTGAAGCTTTCTTT	CASSTGGWNTEAFF
once	TRBD2	TRBJ2-7	TRBV7-9	TGTGCCAGCAGCTTAAGGGGGGGGACTAGCGAGGACGAGCAGTACTTC	CASSLRGGTSEDEQYF
many	-	TRBJ2-7	TRBV5-1	TGTGCCAGCAGCTTAGGGGCAGGGGCCTACGAGCAGTACTTC	CASSLGAGAYEQYF
-	-	TRBJ1-1	TRBV5-1	TGCGCCAGCAGCTTGGATGCCGGGCCAGGTGAAGCTTTCTTT	CASSLDAGPGEAFF
-	-	TRBJ1-5	TRBV18	TGTGCCAGCTCACCCGGGTCTCGTCAGCCCCAGCATTTT	CASSPGSRQPQHF
few	-	TRBJ1-1	TRBV4-1	TGCGCCAGCAGACCCCAGGAACAGGTAAACACTGAAGCTTTCTTT	CASRPQEQVNTEAFF
-	-	TRBJ1-6	TRBV5-1	TGCGCCAGCAGCTTGGTGTCCGGGACGGATAATTCACCCCTCCACTTT	CASSLVSGTDNSPLHF
few	-	TRBJ1-6	TRBV18	TGTGCCAGCTCACCAGGGTTTGGTTCACCCCTCCACTTT	CASSPGFGSPLHF
-	-	TRBJ1-2	TRBV9	TGTGCCAGCAGCGTAGGATCGGCGGGGTATGGCTACACCTTC	CASSVGSAGYGYTF
few	TRBD2	TRBJ2-7	TRBV25-1	TGTGCCAGCAGTCCCCTAGGGGAAGCGGGGGGGCGCGAGCAGTACTTC	CASSPLGEAGGREQYF
-	-	TRBJ2-2	TRBV7-8	TGTGCCAGCTGGAGTGGGCGGGACACCGGGGAGCTGTTTTTT	CASWSGRDTGELFF
-	-	TRBJ2-7	TRBV6-1	TGTGCCAGCAGTCCACAGCCCGTGGTGGGCGAGCAGTACTTC	CASSPQPVVGEQYF
few	-	TRBJ2-1	TRBV29-1	TGCAGCGTTGGAGGGGGGCGGGACGGCAATGAGCAGTTCTTC	CSVGGGRDGNEQFF
-	TRBD2	TRBJ2-1	TRBV6-5	TGTGCCAGCAGCCGCGGCTTTGCGGGAGGGCAATACAATGAGCAGTTCTTC	CASSRGFAGGQYNEQFF
many	TRBD2	TRBJ2-3	TRBV20-1	TGCAGTGCTGGCGCTTTGGGACTAGGCCTTTATGCTGATACGCAGTATTTT	CSAGALGLGLYADTQYF
few	TRBD2	TRBJ2-3	TRBV6-5	TGTGCCAGCAGTTACTCGGCTAGCGGGGGGCTCTGGGGCACAGATACGCAGTATTTT	CASSYSASGGLWGTDTQYF
few	-	TRBJ2-2	TRBV11-2	TGTGCCAGCAGCCCCCGTATCACCGGGGAGCTGTTTTTT	CASSPRITGELFF
-	-	TRBJ1-2	TRBV19	TGTGCCAGTGGAAACAGGGTGACTGGCTACACCTTC	CASGNRVTGYTF
-	-	TRBJ1-3	TRBV7-9	TGTGCCAGCAGCATGAGGACCGACTCTGGAAACACCATATATTTT	CASSMRTDSGNTIYF
few	TRBD1	TRBJ2-3	TRBV12-3/TRBV12-4	TGTGCCAGCAGTCAGGGACAGGGCTCACTGACAGATACGCAGTATTTT	CASSQGQGSLTDTQYF
few	TRBD1	TRBJ2-2	TRBV7-9	TGTGCCAGCAGTCGACAGGGGGCGGCCCCCGGGGAGCTGTTTTTT	CASSRQGAAPGELFF
few	TRBD1	TRBJ2-7	TRBV12-3/TRBV12-4	TGTGCCAGCAGGCTCGGACAGGGGGCGGGCGAGCAGTACTTC	CASRLGQGAGEQYF
few	TRBD1	TRBJ2-5	TRBV2	TGTGCCAGCCGTCGACAGGGAGCGTTTGAGACCCAGTACTTC	CASRRQGAFETQYF
few	TRBD2	TRBJ2-5	TRBV20-1	TGCAGTGCTAGGGTCCTTCGGGCTAGCGGGGGGCCCCAAGAGACCCAGTACTTC	CSARVLRASGGPQETQYF
-	-	TRBJ2-5	TRBV5-1	TGCGCCAGCAGCTCCTTACGTGCTGAGCGGGAGACCCAGTACTTC	CASSSLRAERETQYF
-	TRBD1	TRBJ1-1	TRBV13	TGTGCCAGCAGCTTAGACAGGGGAGAGAACACTGAAGCTTTCTTT	CASSLDRGENTEAFF
-	-	TRBJ1-6	TRBV7-2	TGTGCCAGCAGCTTCGGGGTACATTCACCCCTCCACTTT	CASSFGVHSPLHF
few	-	TRBJ2-7	TRBV10-3	TGTGCCATCTCGGCGTGGGGCTACGAGCAGTACTTC	CAISAWGYEQYF